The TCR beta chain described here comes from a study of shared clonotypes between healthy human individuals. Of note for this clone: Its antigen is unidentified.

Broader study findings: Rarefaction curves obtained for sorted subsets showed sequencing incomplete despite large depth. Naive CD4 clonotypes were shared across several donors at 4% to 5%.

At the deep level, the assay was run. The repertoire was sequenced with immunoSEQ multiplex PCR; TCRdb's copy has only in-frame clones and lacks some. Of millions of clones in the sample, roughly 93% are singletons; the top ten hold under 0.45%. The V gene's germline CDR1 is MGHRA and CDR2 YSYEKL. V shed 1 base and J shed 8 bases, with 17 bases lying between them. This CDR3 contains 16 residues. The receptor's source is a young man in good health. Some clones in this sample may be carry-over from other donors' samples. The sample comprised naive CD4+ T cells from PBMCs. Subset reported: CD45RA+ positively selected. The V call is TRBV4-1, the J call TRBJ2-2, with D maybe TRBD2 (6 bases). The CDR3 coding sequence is TGCGCCAGCAGCCAAGTCTGGCGGGATGGGGGAGGGGAGCTGTTTTTT. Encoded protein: CASSQVWRDGGGELFF.